This TCR beta chain emerged from a study of T cells in Graves' hyperthyroidism and ophthalmopathy (dated by TCRdb to between 2017 and 2020). About the investigation overall: To identify distinguishing TCR V-J signatures, a discovery cohort of roughly 100 patients was used, comprising some 43 with Graves' ophthalmopathy and 57 with stable Graves' hyperthyroidism. Prospective prediction of ophthalmopathy was tested in an independent validation cohort consisting of some 19 hyperthyroidism patients and about 17 patients who later progressed to ophthalmopathy. The 75 to 100 discovery patients were randomly split 7:3 into training and test sets. The study also compared thyroid tissue and blood T-cell repertoires from a handful of Graves' hyperthyroidism patients. Once sampling was done, hyperthyroidism patients were given methimazole at a starting dose of 30 mg daily, whereas ophthalmopathy patients were given high-dose intravenous methylprednisolone. According to the paper, TCR Vbeta CDR3 sequencing was carried out on some 140 peripheral blood samples, which came from 40 to 45 ophthalmopathy, around 75 hyperthyroidism and about 17 progressor patients.

The junction carries 14 bases between V and J, which are trimmed by 4 bases and 8 bases respectively. As encoded in the germline V gene, CDR1 is SGHVS while CDR2 is FNYEAQ. From the cysteine through the phenylalanine, the CDR3 covers 13 amino acids. Only the CDR3 portion is preserved as DNA: 39 bases, with reading frame beginning at the first base. The TCR beta CDR3 regions were amplified from RNA transcripts. For the first round of RT-PCR on the TCR CDR3, the HTBI primer set was used together with the Qiagen OneStep RT-PCR kit. Libraries were constructed in a second round of multiplex PCR, after which size selection and purification were performed. Sequencing of the libraries was done on an Illumina HiSeq2000 using paired-end 100 bp reads. In the source study's methods: SOAPnuke was used to process the raw data, throwing out any read that contained adapters or uncalled bases, had a mean Phred below 15, or lacked an exact constant-primer or identifier match. COPE v1.2.5 was used to merge high-quality paired reads, and clonotypes were defined as unique nucleotide sequences. MiTCR v1.1 was used to align clonotypes to the IMGT TRBV, TRBD and TRBJ reference segments. The analysis included only V-J combinations with a frequency above 0.0001, which together covered over 98% of the repertoires. A TCS score was defined as the ratio of F50 (clonal expansion) to E x V (chaos), with BLOSUM62-based TCRdist applied between CDR3 peptides within each V-J. Welch's t-statistics and random forest reduced fewer than 550 V-J features to 10 to 15, which were used in a naive Bayes classifier (R e1071). The similarity between thyroid and blood repertoires was quantified using the Morisita-Horn index. TCRdb passed the public sequencing reads through fastp at Q25 and MiXCR, retaining productive beta sequences. For every CDR3 protein sequence, its rows merge into one entry that carries the most common genes and DNA. V and J calls and clone size were set by TCRdb, not the authors. The sample profile shows roughly 500,000 distinct CDR3 sequences; 46% of them were found once. Jointly, the top ten make up around 19% of the sample.

With respect to this clonotype: The antigen it recognizes is unknown. Base qualities are not recorded, but no much larger clone differs from it by a single base.

Exclusion was applied to patients with uncontrolled infections, other autoimmune diseases, pregnancy or lactation. Diagnoses were established on the basis of clinical symptoms, serum thyroxine and TRAb, thyroid ultrasound, and orbital computed tomography. Trizol reagent was used to extract total RNA, and RNA quality was then checked on an Agilent 2100 Bioanalyzer. The paper as a whole reports these results and caveats: During validation, the model predicted progression to ophthalmopathy a median of around 7 months ahead of onset, with almost 71% sensitivity and under 85% specificity. Blood samples also contained most of the expanded thyroid clonotypes (frequency above 0.001), which suggests that blood repertoires may reflect thyroid immune responses. In cross-validation, a model built on a 13 V-J signature told ophthalmopathy apart from stable hyperthyroidism with just under 90% sensitivity and about 81% specificity, and in testing the same model reached 80%/75%. No statistical method was used to fix the sample size in advance, and group allocation was not hidden from the investigators.

Recombination linked TRBV7-6 to TRBJ1-2; no D gene call is confident. Material: peripheral blood or thyroid tissue (not recorded which). This clonotype was obtained from an adult woman with Graves' disease, either hyperthyroidism or ophthalmopathy (not recorded which). DNA sequence: TGTGCCAGCAGCTCAGAGACTAGCGGCGGCTACACCTTC. This encodes CASSSETSGGYTF.